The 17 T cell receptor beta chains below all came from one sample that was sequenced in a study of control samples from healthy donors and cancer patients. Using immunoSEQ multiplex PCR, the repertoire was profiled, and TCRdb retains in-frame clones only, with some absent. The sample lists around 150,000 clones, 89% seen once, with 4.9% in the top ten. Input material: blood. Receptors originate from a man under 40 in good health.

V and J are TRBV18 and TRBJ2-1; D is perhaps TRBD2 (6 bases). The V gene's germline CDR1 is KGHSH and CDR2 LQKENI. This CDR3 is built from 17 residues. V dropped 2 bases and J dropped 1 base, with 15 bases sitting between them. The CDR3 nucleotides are TGTGCCAGCTCACCAGGCTTAGGGACTGCGTCCTACAATGAGCAGTTCTTC. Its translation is CASSPGLGTASYNEQFF.

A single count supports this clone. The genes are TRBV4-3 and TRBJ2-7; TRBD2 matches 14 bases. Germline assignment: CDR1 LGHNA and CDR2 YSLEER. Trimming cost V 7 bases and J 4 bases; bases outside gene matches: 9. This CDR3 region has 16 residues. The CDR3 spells CASTRLAGGPRYEQYF. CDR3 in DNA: TGCGCCAGCACTCGACTAGCGGGAGGGCCTAGGTACGAGCAGTACTTC.

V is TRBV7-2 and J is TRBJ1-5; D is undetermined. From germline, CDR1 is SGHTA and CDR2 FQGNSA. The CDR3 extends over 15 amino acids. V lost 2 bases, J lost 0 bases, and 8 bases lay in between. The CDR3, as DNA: TGTGCCAGCAGCTTATTCGTGTCTAGCAATCAGCCCCAGCATTTT. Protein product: CASSLFVSSNQPQHF.

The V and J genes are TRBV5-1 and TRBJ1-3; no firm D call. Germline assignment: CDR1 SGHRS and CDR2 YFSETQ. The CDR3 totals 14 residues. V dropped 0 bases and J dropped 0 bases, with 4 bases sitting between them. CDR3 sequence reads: CASSLGGSGNTIYF. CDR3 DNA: TGCGCCAGCAGCTTGGGGGGCTCTGGAAACACCATATATTTT.

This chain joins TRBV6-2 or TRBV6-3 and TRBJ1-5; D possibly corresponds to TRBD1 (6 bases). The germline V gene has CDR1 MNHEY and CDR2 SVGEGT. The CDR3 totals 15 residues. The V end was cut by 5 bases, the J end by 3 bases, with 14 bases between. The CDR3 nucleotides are TGTGCCAGCAGTCTAGGGGGTAGCTACAATCAGCCCCAGCATTTT. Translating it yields CASSLGGSYNQPQHF.

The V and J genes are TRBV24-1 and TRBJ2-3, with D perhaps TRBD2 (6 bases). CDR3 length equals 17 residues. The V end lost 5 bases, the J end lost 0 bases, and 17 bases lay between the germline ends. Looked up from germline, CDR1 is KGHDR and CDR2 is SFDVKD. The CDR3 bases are TGTGCCACCAGTGGGCCCCCCACGGGGACTAGCACAGATACGCAGTATTTT. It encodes CATSGPPTGTSTDTQYF.

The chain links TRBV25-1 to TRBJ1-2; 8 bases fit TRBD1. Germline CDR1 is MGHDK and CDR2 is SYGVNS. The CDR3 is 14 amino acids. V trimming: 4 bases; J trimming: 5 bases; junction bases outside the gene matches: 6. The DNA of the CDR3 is TGTGCCAGCAGTGCCCAGGGGGCGTTTTATGGCTACACCTTC. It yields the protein CASSAQGAFYGYTF.

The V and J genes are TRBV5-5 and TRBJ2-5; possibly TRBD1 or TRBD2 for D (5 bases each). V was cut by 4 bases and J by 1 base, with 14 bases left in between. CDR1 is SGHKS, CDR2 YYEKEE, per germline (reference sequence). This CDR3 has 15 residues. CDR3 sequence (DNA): TGTGCCAGCAGCGGACAAGGACTTCCCCAAGAGACCCAGTACTTC. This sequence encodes CASSGQGLPQETQYF.

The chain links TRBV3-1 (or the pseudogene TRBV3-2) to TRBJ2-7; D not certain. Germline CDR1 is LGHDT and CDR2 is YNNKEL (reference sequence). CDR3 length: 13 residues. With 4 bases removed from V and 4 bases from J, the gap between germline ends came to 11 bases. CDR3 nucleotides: TGTGCCAGCAGCCGAAACGGATTATACGAGCAGTACTTC. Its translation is CASSRNGLYEQYF.

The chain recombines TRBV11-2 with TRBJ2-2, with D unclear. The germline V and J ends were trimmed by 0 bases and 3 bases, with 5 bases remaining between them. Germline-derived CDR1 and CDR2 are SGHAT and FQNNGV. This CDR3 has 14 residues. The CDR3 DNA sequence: TGTGCCAGCAGCTTAGACACGTACACCGGGGAGCTGTTTTTT. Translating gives CASSLDTYTGELFF.

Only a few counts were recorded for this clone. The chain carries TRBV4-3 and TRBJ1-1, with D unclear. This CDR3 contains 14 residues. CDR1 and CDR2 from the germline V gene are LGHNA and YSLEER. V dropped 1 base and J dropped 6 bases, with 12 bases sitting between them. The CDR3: CASSQGSGEAEAFF. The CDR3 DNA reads TGCGCCAGCAGCCAAGGTTCCGGGGAGGCTGAAGCTTTCTTT.

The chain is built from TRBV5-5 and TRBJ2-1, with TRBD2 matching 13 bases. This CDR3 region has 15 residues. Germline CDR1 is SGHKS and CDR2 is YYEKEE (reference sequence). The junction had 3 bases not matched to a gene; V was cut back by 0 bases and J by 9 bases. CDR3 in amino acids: CASSLGLAGGSEQFF. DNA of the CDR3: TGTGCCAGCAGCTTGGGACTAGCGGGAGGAAGTGAGCAGTTCTTC. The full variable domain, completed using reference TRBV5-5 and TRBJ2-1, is DAGVTQSPTHLIKTRGQQVTLRCSPISGHKSVSWYQQVLGQGPQFIFQYYEKEERGRGNFPDRFSARQFPNYSSELNVNALLLGDSALYLCASSLGLAGGSEQFFGPGTRLTVL.

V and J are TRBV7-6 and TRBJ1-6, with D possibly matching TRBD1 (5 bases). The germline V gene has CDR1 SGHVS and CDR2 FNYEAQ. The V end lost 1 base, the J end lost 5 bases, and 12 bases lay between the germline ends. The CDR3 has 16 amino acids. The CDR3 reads CASSLDRPHNNSPLHF. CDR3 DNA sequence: TGTGCCAGCAGCTTAGACAGGCCACATAATAATTCACCCCTCCACTTT.

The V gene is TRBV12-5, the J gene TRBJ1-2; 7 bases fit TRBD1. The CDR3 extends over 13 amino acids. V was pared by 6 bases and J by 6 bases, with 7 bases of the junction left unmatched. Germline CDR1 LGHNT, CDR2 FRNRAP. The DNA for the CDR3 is TGTGCTAGTGGATATACAGGGGAGGATGGCTACACCTTC. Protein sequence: CASGYTGEDGYTF.

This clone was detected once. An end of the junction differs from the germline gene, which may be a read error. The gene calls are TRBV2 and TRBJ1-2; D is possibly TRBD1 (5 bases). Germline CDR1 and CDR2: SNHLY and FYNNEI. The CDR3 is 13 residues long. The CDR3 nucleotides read TGTGCCAGCAGAGGCGGGGCTAATTATGGCTACACCTTC. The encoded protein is CASRGGANYGYTF. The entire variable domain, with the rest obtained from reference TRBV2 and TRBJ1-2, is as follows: EPEVTQTPSHQVTQMGQEVILRCVPISNHLYFYWYRQILGQKVEFLVSFYNNEISEKSEIFDDQFSVERPDGSNFTLKIRSTKLEDSAMYFCASRGGANYGYTFGSGTRLTVV.

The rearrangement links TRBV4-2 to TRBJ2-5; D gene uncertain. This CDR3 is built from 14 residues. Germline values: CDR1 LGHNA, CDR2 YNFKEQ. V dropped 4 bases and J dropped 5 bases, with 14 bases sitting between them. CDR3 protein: CASSPTFPGETQYF. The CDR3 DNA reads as TGTGCCAGCAGCCCCACCTTTCCCGGGGAGACCCAGTACTTC.

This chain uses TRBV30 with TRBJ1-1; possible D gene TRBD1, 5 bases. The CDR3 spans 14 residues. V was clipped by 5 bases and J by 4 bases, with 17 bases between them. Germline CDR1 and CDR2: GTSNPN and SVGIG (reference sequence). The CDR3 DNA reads TGTGCCTGGGGGGGGGACCTGTCAGTCACTGAAGCTTTCTTT. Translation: CAWGGDLSVTEAFF.